Shown below are 24 T cell receptor beta chains from a single sample sequenced in a study of blood T cell repertoires in COVID-19. The data were produced by immunoSEQ multiplex PCR, yet TCRdb's version contains in-frame clones alone and is incomplete. The sample yields about 95,000 clones, about 84% seen once. The sequencing sample was made of peripheral blood. The source of these receptors is a human donor in a cohort sampled during active COVID-19.

The genes are TRBV6-5 and TRBJ2-7; TRBD1 agrees at 9 bases. The CDR3 loop spans 14 amino acids. The trim removed 8 bases at V and 4 bases at J, leaving 9 bases unmatched. Germline V CDR1 and CDR2: MNHEY, SVGAGI. CDR3 DNA sequence: TGTGCCAGCCGTCCCCGGGGACAGGGATACGAGCAGTACTTC. This gives the protein CASRPRGQGYEQYF.

This sequence joins TRBV15 and TRBJ1-6, with D possibly being TRBD1 (6 bases). The CDR3 contains 13 residues. Germline-derived CDR1 and CDR2 are LNHNV and YYDKDF (reference sequence). V shed 0 bases and J shed 12 bases, with 9 bases lying between them. In DNA, the CDR3 is TGTGCCACCAGCAGAGAGGGGGCCTTACCCCTCCACTTT. The encoded protein is CATSREGALPLHF. The entire variable domain, with the rest obtained from reference TRBV15 and TRBJ1-6, is as follows: DAMVIQNPRYQVTQFGKPVTLSCSQTLNHNVMYWYQQKSSQAPKLLFHYYDKDFNNEADTPDNFQSRRPNTSFCFLDIRSPGLGDTAMYLCATSREGALPLHFGNGTRLTVT.

This sequence joins TRBV9 and TRBJ2-5, with 8 bases matching TRBD2. The germline V gene has CDR1 SGDLS and CDR2 YYNGEE. V lost 3 bases, J lost 1 base, and 14 bases stayed unmatched. The CDR3 has 18 amino acids. CDR3 amino acids: CASSASVGRGGSQETQYF. The CDR3, as DNA: TGTGCCAGCAGCGCGTCAGTCGGTCGGGGGGGTTCCCAAGAGACCCAGTACTTC.

J is TRBJ1-4 and V is TRBV6-5; 9 bases map to TRBD1. Looked up from germline, CDR1 is MNHEY and CDR2 is SVGAGI. The CDR3 length is 14 residues. V dropped 6 bases and J dropped 7; count of bases not matched to a gene: 6. CDR3: CASRQGALGEKLFF. In DNA, the CDR3 is TGTGCCAGCAGACAGGGGGCGCTTGGTGAAAAACTGTTTTTT.

This clone came up once. V and J are TRBV6-1 and TRBJ2-2; weak D call: TRBD2 (6 bases). There are 15 residues in the CDR3. The V and J ends lost 2 bases and 4 bases respectively, with 11 bases between them. Per the germline V gene, CDR1 is MNHNS and CDR2 is SASEGT. CDR3 DNA sequence: TGTGCCAGCAGTGAACAAGCGGAGGGCACCGGGGAGCTGTTTTTT. Translation gives CASSEQAEGTGELFF.

The V and J genes are TRBV10-2 and TRBJ2-1; 12 bases map to TRBD2. The CDR3 has 14 amino acids. V trimming: 10 bases; J trimming: 12 bases; junction bases outside the gene matches: 13. CDR1 is WSHSY, CDR2 SAAADI, per germline. The CDR3 spells CATELAGGPQGQFF. The CDR3 bases are TGCGCCACCGAACTAGCGGGGGGACCCCAGGGGCAGTTCTTC.

CDR3 coding DNA: TGTGCCAGCAGTTATGACGGGTCGATCTATGGCTACACCTTC. It yields the protein CASSYDGSIYGYTF. The chain links TRBV6-5 to TRBJ1-2; D unresolved. Germline V gene lookup returns CDR1 MNHEY and CDR2 SVGAGI. Trimming removed 3 bases at V and 4 bases at J, with 12 bases between. CDR3 length: 14 residues.

The chain employs TRBV11-2 and TRBJ1-2; 7 bases map to TRBD1. V shed 1 base, J shed 8 bases, and the junction held 4 bases outside the gene matches. Germline V gene lookup returns CDR1 SGHAT and CDR2 FQNNGV. This CDR3 is built from 13 residues. The CDR3 coding sequence is TGTGCCAGCAGCTTAGGCCAGGGGGGCGGCTACACCTTC. Protein product: CASSLGQGGGYTF.

CDR3 nucleotides: TGTGCCAGCAGCTTAGGGCGGGGTACGCAGTACTTC. This codes for CASSLGRGTQYF. This sequence joins TRBV7-2 and TRBJ2-7; D is possibly TRBD2 (6 bases). The CDR3 spans 12 residues. Trimming shortened V by 1 base and J by 9 bases, and 10 bases separated the two germline ends. Per germline, CDR1 SGHTA and CDR2 FQGNSA.

This clone occurred a few times. V gene TRBV6-5 combines with J gene TRBJ1-2; the D gene is possibly TRBD1 (5 bases). Between the trimmed V and J ends, which lost 6 bases and 5 bases, there was a span of 16 bases. This CDR3 contains 14 residues. Germline V gene lookup returns CDR1 MNHEY and CDR2 SVGAGI. The CDR3 spells CASRPGWGQYGYTF. The CDR3 DNA follows: TGTGCCAGCAGACCCGGTTGGGGCCAATATGGCTACACCTTC.

The chain uses TRBV3-1 (or the pseudogene TRBV3-2) and TRBJ1-6; 11 positions agree with TRBD1. The CDR3 is 17 amino acids. The V gene's germline CDR1 is LGHDT and CDR2 YNNKEL (reference sequence). J was trimmed by 9 bases and V by 1 base; bases with no gene match: 8. The CDR3 DNA sequence: TGTGCCAGCAGCCAAGGCCGGACAGGGGGCGCATTTTCACCCCTCCACTTT. Its protein product is CASSQGRTGGAFSPLHF.

V gene TRBV7-8 combines with J gene TRBJ2-1; 12 bases are a match to TRBD2. The junction had 1 base not matched to a gene; V was cut back by 1 base and J by 6 bases. The CDR3 covers 15 residues. Per the germline V gene, CDR1 is SGHVS and CDR2 is FQNEAQ. For the CDR3, the DNA is TGTGCCAGCAGCTTAGAACTAGCGGGGGGCAATGAGCAGTTCTTC. Translating it yields CASSLELAGGNEQFF.

The chain links TRBV2 to TRBJ2-5; a possible D gene is TRBD2 (6 bases). V was cut by 1 base and J by 6 bases, with 15 bases left in between. Germline loops: CDR1 SNHLY, CDR2 FYNNEI. There are 15 residues in the CDR3. The CDR3 nucleotides read TGTGCCAGCAGTGAAGGATTAACTAGCTTTAAGACCCAGTACTTC. Its protein is CASSEGLTSFKTQYF.

The rearrangement links TRBV11-2 to TRBJ1-1; no clear D gene. CDR1 SGHAT and CDR2 FQNNGV come from the germline V gene. This CDR3 spans 15 amino acids. Trimming stripped 2 bases from V and 6 bases from J, with 16 bases between. The CDR3 bases are TGTGCCAGCAGCTTAAAGTTTGGCGGGCAGGCTGAAGCTTTCTTT. This codes for CASSLKFGGQAEAFF. Combining the CDR3 with reference TRBV11-2 and TRBJ1-1 gives the whole variable domain EAGVAQSPRYKIIEKRQSVAFWCNPISGHATLYWYQQILGQGPKLLIQFQNNGVVDDSQLPKDRFSAERLKGVDSTLKIQPAKLEDSAVYLCASSLKFGGQAEAFFGQGTRLTVV.

This chain connects TRBV6-6 to TRBJ1-2; D gene ambiguous. Germline V gives CDR1 MNHNY, CDR2 SVGAGI (reference sequence). V was cut by 4 bases and J by 6 bases, with 21 bases left in between. CDR3 length: 16 amino acids. The CDR3 sequence: CASSFPGRTSQNGYTF. CDR3 sequence (DNA): TGTGCCAGCAGTTTCCCAGGACGGACTAGTCAAAATGGCTACACCTTC.

Remarks on this clone: The CDR3 does not end in the conserved phenylalanine or tryptophan, so this is likely a read error. The limits of the CDR3 on the DNA are not certain, so only TCRdb's listed CDR3 is given. The V and J genes are TRBV12-3 or TRBV12-4 and TRBJ1-2; the table's TRBD1 call for D was not verified on the DNA. With termini counted, the CDR3 has 11 amino acids. This CDR3 reads CASSLDQIQYV.

This clone was recorded a few times. The chain employs TRBV28 and TRBJ1-3; possibly TRBD1 for D (5 bases). Germline assignment: CDR1 MDHEN and CDR2 SYDVKM. This CDR3 spans 15 amino acids. The V and J ends lost 5 bases and 2 bases respectively, with 13 bases between them. CDR3 DNA: TGTGCCAGCAGTACCCCCGGGGGAACTGGAAACACCATATATTTT. Its protein is CASSTPGGTGNTIYF.

This clone was seen once. The V gene is TRBV27, the J gene TRBJ1-2, with 10 bases lining up with TRBD1. J was trimmed by 2 bases and V by 6 bases; bases with no gene match: 3. This CDR3 has 14 amino acids. Per germline, CDR1 MNHEY and CDR2 SMNVEV (reference sequence). CDR3: CASRRQGANYGYTF. CDR3 nucleotides: TGTGCCAGCAGACGACAGGGGGCGAACTATGGCTACACCTTC.

CDR3 amino acids: CASSQLAGGPETQYF. The DNA of the CDR3 is TGTGCCAGCAGTCAACTAGCGGGGGGGCCAGAGACCCAGTACTTC. This sequence joins TRBV7-2 and TRBJ2-5, with 13 nucleotides matching TRBD2. The V gene's germline CDR1 is SGHTA and CDR2 FQGNSA. V shed 6 bases, J shed 4 bases, and the junction held 5 bases outside the gene matches. This CDR3 region has 15 residues.

This sequence joins TRBV6-2 or TRBV6-3 and TRBJ2-3, with D uncertain. In germline, CDR1 is MNHEY, CDR2 SVGEGT. V gave up 4 bases and J gave up 6 bases, with 8 bases separating them. CDR3 length: 12 amino acids. Here the CDR3 DNA reads TGTGCCAGCAGTTGGCGGCATGATACGCAGTATTTT. This gives the protein CASSWRHDTQYF.

This chain connects TRBV5-8 to TRBJ2-1, with 10 bases identical to TRBD1. CDR3 length: 14 residues. Germline CDR1 is SGHTS and CDR2 is YDEGEE. Losses at the gene ends were 1 base for V and 8 bases for J; bases not matched to a gene: 3. Here the CDR3 DNA reads TGTGCCAGCAGCTTGCTGGACAGGGGGGATGAGCAGTTCTTC. Translation gives CASSLLDRGDEQFF.

The genes are TRBV11-2 and TRBJ2-1; the match to TRBD2 covers 10 bases. CDR3 length: 16 residues. V was pared by 3 bases and J by 7 bases, with 9 bases of the junction left unmatched. Germline loops: CDR1 SGHAT, CDR2 FQNNGV. The CDR3 nucleotides read TGTGCCAGCAGCTTCGGACTAGCGGCGGGCGTGAATGAGCAGTTCTTC. Its protein is CASSFGLAAGVNEQFF.

This chain uses TRBV5-6 with TRBJ1-6; the D is unclear. V was trimmed by 3 bases and J by 9 bases, leaving 13 bases between them. Germline V gene data show CDR1 as SGHDT and CDR2 as YYEEEE. The CDR3 runs to 14 residues. This CDR3 reads CASSYQVGSSPLHF. The CDR3 nucleotides are TGTGCCAGCAGCTATCAGGTTGGGAGTTCACCCCTCCACTTT.

The genes are TRBV27 and TRBJ1-5; 9 bases align to TRBD1. Germline lookup yields CDR1 MNHEY and CDR2 SMNVEV (reference sequence). This CDR3 comprises 15 residues. After removal of 6 bases from V and 5 bases from J, the junction contained 8 bases not matched to a gene. Written as DNA, the CDR3 is TGTGCCAGCAGGCCGGGACAGGGTGCATATCAGCCCCAGCATTTT. This codes for CASRPGQGAYQPQHF.